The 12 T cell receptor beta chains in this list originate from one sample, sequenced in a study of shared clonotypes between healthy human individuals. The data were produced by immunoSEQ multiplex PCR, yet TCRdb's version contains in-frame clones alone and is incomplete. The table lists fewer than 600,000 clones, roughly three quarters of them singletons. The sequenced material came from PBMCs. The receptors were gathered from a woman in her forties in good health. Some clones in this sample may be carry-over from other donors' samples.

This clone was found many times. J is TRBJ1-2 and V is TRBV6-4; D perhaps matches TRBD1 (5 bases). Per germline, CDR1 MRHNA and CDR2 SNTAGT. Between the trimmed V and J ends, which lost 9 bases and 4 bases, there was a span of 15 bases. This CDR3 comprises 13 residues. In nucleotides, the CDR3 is TGTGCCAGTTCCGCCGGCGGGACCTATGGCTACACCTTC. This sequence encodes CASSAGGTYGYTF.

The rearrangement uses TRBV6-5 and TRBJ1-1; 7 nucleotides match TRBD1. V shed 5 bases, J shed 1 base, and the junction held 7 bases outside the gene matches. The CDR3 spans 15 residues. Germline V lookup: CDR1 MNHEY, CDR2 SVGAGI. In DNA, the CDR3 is TGTGCCAGCAGTCCAACAGGGGCCTCGAACACTGAAGCTTTCTTT. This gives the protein CASSPTGASNTEAFF.

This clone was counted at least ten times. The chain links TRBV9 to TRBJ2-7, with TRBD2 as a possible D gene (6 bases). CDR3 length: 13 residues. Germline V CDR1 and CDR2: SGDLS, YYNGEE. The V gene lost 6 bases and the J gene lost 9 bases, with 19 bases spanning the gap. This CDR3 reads CASTPMIGGAQYF. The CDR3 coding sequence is TGTGCCAGCACCCCTATGATTGGAGGGGCGCAGTACTTC.

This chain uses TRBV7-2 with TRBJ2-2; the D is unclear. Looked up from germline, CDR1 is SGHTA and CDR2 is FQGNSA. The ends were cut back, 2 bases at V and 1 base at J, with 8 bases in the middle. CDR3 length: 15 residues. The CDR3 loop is CASSLLARNTGELFF. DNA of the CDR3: TGTGCCAGCAGCTTACTTGCCAGGAACACCGGGGAGCTGTTTTTT.

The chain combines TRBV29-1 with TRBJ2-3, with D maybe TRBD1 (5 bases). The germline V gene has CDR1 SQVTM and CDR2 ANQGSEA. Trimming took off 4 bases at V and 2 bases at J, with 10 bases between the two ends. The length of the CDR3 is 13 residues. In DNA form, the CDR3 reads TGCAGCGTTGTTGTAGGGGTCACAGATACGCAGTATTTT. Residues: CSVVVGVTDTQYF.

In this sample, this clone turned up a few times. The CDR3 loop reads CASSLSQANYGYTF. CDR3 DNA: TGTGCCAGCAGCCTATCTCAGGCTAACTATGGCTACACCTTC. The chain recombines TRBV2 with TRBJ1-2, with no clear D. The germline V gene has CDR1 SNHLY and CDR2 FYNNEI. Between the trimmed V and J ends, which lost 6 bases and 0 bases, there was a span of 11 bases. This CDR3 contains 14 residues.

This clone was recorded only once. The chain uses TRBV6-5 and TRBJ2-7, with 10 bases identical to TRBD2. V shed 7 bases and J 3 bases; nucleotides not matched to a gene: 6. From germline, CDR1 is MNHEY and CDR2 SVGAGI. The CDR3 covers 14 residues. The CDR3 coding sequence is TGTGCCAGCACCCCTAGCGGGGGAATCTACGAGCAGTACTTC. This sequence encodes CASTPSGGIYEQYF.

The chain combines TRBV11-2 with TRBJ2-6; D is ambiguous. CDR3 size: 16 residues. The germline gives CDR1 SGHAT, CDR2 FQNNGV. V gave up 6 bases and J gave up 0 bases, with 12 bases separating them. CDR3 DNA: TGTGCCAGCAGACTATTCGAGAGCTCTGGGGCCAACGTCCTGACTTTC. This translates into CASRLFESSGANVLTF.

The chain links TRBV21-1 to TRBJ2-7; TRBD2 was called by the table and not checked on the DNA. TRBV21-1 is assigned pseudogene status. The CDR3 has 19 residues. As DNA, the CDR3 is TGTGCCAGCAGCAAAGATGACAGGGCTGCTAGCGGGAGTGGCTACGAGCAGTACTTC. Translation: CASSKDDRAASGSGYEQYF.

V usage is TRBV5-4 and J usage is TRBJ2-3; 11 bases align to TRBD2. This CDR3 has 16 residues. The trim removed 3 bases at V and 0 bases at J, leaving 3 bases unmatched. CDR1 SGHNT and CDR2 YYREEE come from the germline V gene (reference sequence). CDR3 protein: CASSSPSGGSTDTQYF. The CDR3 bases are TGTGCCAGCAGCTCACCTAGCGGGGGGAGCACAGATACGCAGTATTTT.

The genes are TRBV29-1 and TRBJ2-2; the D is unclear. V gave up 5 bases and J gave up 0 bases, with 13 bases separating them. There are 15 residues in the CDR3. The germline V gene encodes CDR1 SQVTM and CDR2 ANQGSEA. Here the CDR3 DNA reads TGCAGCGTTCTGGGCCGAACTTCGAACACCGGGGAGCTGTTTTTT. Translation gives CSVLGRTSNTGELFF.

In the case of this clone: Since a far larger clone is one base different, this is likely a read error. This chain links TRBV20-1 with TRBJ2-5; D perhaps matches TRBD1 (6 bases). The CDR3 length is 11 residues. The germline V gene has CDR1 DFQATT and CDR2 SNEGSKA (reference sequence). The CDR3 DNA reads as TGCAGCGGACAGTTAGGAGAGACCCAGCACTTC. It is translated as CSGQLGETQHF.